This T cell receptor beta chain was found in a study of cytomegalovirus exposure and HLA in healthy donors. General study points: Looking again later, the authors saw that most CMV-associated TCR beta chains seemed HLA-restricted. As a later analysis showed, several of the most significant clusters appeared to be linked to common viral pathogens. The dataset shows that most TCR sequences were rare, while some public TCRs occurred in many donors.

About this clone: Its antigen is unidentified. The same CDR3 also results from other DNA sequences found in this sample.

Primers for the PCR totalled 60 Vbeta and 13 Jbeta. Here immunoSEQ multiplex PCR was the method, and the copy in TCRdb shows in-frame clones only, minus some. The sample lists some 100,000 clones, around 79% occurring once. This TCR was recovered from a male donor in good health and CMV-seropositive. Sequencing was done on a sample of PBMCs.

CDR3 in amino acids: CASSEWTRGEETQYF. DNA of the CDR3: TGTGCCAGCAGTGAGTGGACTAGGGGGGAAGAGACCCAGTACTTC. The chain couples TRBV2 to TRBJ2-5, with D possibly being TRBD2 (7 bases). The CDR3 spans 15 residues. The V end lost 3 bases, the J end lost 3 bases, and 14 bases lay between the germline ends. Per the germline V gene, CDR1 is SNHLY and CDR2 is FYNNEI.